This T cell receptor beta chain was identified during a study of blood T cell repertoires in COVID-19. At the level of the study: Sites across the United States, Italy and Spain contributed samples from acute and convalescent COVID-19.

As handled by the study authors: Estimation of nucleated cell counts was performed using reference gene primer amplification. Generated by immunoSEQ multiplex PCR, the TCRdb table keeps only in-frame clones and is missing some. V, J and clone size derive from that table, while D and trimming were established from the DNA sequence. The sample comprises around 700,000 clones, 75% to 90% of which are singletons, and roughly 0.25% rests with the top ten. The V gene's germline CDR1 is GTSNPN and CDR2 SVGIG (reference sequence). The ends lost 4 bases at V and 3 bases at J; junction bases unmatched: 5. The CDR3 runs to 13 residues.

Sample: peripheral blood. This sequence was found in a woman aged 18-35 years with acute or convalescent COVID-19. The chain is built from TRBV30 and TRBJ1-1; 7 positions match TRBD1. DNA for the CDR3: TGTGCCTGGAAGGCAGGGGGTTACACTGAAGCTTTCTTT. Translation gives CAWKAGGYTEAFF.